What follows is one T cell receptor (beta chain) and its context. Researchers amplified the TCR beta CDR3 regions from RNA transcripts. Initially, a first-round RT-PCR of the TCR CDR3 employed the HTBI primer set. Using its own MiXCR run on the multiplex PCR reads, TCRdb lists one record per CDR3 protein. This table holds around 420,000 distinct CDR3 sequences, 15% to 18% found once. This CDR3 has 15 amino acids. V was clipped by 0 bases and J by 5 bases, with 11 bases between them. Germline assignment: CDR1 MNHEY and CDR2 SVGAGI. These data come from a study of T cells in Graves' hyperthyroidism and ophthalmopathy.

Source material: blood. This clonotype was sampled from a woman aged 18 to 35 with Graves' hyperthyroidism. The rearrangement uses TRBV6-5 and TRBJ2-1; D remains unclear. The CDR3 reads CASSYSLVAHNEQFF. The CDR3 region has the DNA TGTGCCAGCAGTTACTCCCTAGTCGCCCACAATGAGCAGTTCTTC.